This T cell receptor (beta chain) appears in the sequencing data of a study of blood T cells in healthy people across ages. Findings of the study overall: Correlation between TCR beta diversity and naive T cell percentage was strong. Unsorted PBMCs ruled out conclusive naive versus antigen-experienced comparison.

It was with a sample-barcoded 5' primer and a J-beta primer mix that a second PCR of about 6 to 12 cycles was run. All cDNA molecules were each tagged by a template-switch adaptor with 12 random nucleotides. TCRdb reprocessed the 5' RACE reads via MiXCR and lists one record per CDR3 protein. The repertoire consists of roughly 730,000 distinct CDR3 sequences, with more than 50% occurring once and the leading ten covering roughly 24%. The CDR3 runs to 15 residues. Germline CDR1 is MNHEY and CDR2 is SMNVEV (reference sequence). With 6 bases removed from V and 6 bases from J, the gap between germline ends came to 18 bases. This clonotype was recorded only once. Its antigen is not identified.

The V gene is TRBV27, the J gene TRBJ1-5, with D possibly TRBD1 on 5 matching bases. The source is a man in his forties in good health. Sequences were obtained from blood. The chain's CDR3 is CASSRSTAGFQPQHF. The DNA for the CDR3 is TGTGCCAGCAGCCGGTCGACAGCGGGCTTTCAGCCCCAGCATTTT.